Listed below are T cell receptor beta chains from one sample, sequenced in a study of T cells in localized non-small cell lung cancer. Libraries were prepared by immunoSEQ multiplex PCR; TCRdb keeps only in-frame clonotypes and omits some of them. The sample holds roughly 58,000 clones, roughly 79% seen once. The starting material was PBMCs, obtained before any cancer treatment. These receptor sequences come from a man between 40 and 70 years old with stage II lung adenocarcinoma. The CDR3 runs from the conserved cysteine through the conserved F or W. The order of the fields is V gene, J gene, clone size, D gene, CDR3 protein, CDR3 DNA. A D gene is named only where the DNA matches it firmly. Clone size is given for some rows only: seen once, a few or many times, or a class if the clone is expanded.

V gene: TRBV5-1
J gene: TRBJ2-1
clone size: once
D gene: .
CDR3 protein: CASSLEVAAYNEQFF
CDR3 DNA: TGCGCCAGCAGCTTGGAGGTAGCGGCCTACAATGAGCAGTTCTTC

V gene: TRBV30
J gene: TRBJ2-7
clone size: .
D gene: .
CDR3 protein: CAWTEVADSYEQYF
CDR3 DNA: TGTGCCTGGACGGAGGTAGCGGACTCCTACGAGCAGTACTTC

V gene: TRBV7-2
J gene: TRBJ2-1
clone size: .
D gene: .
CDR3 protein: CASTKGRTYNEQFF
CDR3 DNA: TGTGCCAGCACCAAGGGGCGGACTTACAATGAGCAGTTCTTC

V gene: TRBV9
J gene: TRBJ2-3
clone size: .
D gene: .
CDR3 protein: CASSQGADTQYF
CDR3 DNA: TGTGCCAGCAGTCAAGGGGCAGATACGCAGTATTTT

V gene: TRBV11-2
J gene: TRBJ1-3
clone size: .
D gene: .
CDR3 protein: CASSLDPGGRNTIYF
CDR3 DNA: TGTGCCAGCAGCTTAGATCCCGGGGGGCGAAACACCATATATTTT

V gene: TRBV18
J gene: TRBJ2-7
clone size: .
D gene: TRBD1
CDR3 protein: CASSPGTGTTREQYF
CDR3 DNA: TGTGCCAGCTCCCCAGGGACAGGCACTACTCGCGAGCAGTACTTC

V gene: TRBV5-1
J gene: TRBJ2-7
clone size: .
D gene: TRBD1
CDR3 protein: CASSLAGTGGPGEQYF
CDR3 DNA: TGCGCCAGCAGCTTGGCCGGGACAGGGGGGCCGGGAGAGCAGTACTTC

V gene: TRBV5-1
J gene: TRBJ2-1
clone size: .
D gene: .
CDR3 protein: CASSLATEQFF
CDR3 DNA: TGCGCCAGCAGCTTGGCGACAGAGCAGTTCTTC

V gene: TRBV7-9
J gene: TRBJ1-2
clone size: once
D gene: TRBD1
CDR3 protein: CASSWTGNYGYTF
CDR3 DNA: TGTGCCAGCAGCTGGACAGGGAACTATGGCTACACCTTC

V gene: TRBV6-1
J gene: TRBJ2-7
clone size: .
D gene: TRBD1
CDR3 protein: CASSAPGQGVREQYF
CDR3 DNA: TGTGCCAGCAGTGCCCCGGGACAGGGAGTACGCGAGCAGTACTTC

V gene: TRBV7-2
J gene: TRBJ2-7
clone size: .
D gene: .
CDR3 protein: CASSSKDGGEQYF
CDR3 DNA: TGTGCCAGCAGCTCAAAGGACGGGGGCGAGCAGTACTTC

V gene: TRBV14
J gene: TRBJ2-4
clone size: .
D gene: .
CDR3 protein: CASSLTDRGAAAIQYF
CDR3 DNA: TGTGCCAGCAGCCTTACGGACAGAGGGGCAGCGGCCATTCAGTACTTC

V gene: TRBV9
J gene: TRBJ2-1
clone size: .
D gene: .
CDR3 protein: CASSVDSWAENEQFF
CDR3 DNA: TGTGCCAGCAGCGTAGATTCGTGGGCCGAGAATGAGCAGTTCTTC

V gene: TRBV18
J gene: TRBJ1-1
clone size: once
D gene: .
CDR3 protein: CASSPFQENTEAFF
CDR3 DNA: TGTGCCAGCTCACCTTTTCAGGAGAACACTGAAGCTTTCTTT

V gene: TRBV7-9
J gene: TRBJ2-3
clone size: .
D gene: .
CDR3 protein: CASSSLVKGRADYTQYF
CDR3 DNA: TGTGCCAGCAGCTCACTTGTTAAGGGCAGGGCGGATTATACGCAGTATTTT

V gene: TRBV5-1
J gene: TRBJ2-6
clone size: .
D gene: .
CDR3 protein: CASSGGSPGANVLTF
CDR3 DNA: TGCGCCAGCAGCGGGGGGTCCCCTGGGGCCAACGTCCTGACTTTC

V gene: TRBV6-5
J gene: TRBJ1-5
clone size: .
D gene: .
CDR3 protein: CASWDQPQHF
CDR3 DNA: TGTGCCAGCTGGGATCAGCCCCAGCATTTT

V gene: TRBV30
J gene: TRBJ1-1
clone size: .
D gene: .
CDR3 protein: CAWSSQSRNTEAFF
CDR3 DNA: TGTGCCTGGAGTAGCCAGAGCCGAAACACTGAAGCTTTCTTT

V gene: TRBV27
J gene: TRBJ2-1
clone size: .
D gene: TRBD2
CDR3 protein: CASSPLLAGVTEQFF
CDR3 DNA: TGTGCCAGCAGTCCCCTACTAGCGGGAGTGACTGAGCAGTTCTTC

V gene: TRBV5-1
J gene: TRBJ2-7
clone size: .
D gene: TRBD2
CDR3 protein: CASSLSGGFYEQYF
CDR3 DNA: TGCGCCAGCAGCTTGTCGGGAGGGTTCTACGAGCAGTACTTC

V gene: TRBV15
J gene: TRBJ2-1
clone size: .
D gene: .
CDR3 protein: CATSRFRDRLGNEQFF
CDR3 DNA: TGTGCCACCAGCAGATTCCGGGATCGACTTGGGAATGAGCAGTTCTTC

V gene: TRBV11-3
J gene: TRBJ2-4
clone size: .
D gene: TRBD1
CDR3 protein: CASSLGNRGEYF
CDR3 DNA: TGTGCCAGCAGCTTAGGGAACAGGGGTGAATACTTC

V gene: TRBV5-1
J gene: TRBJ2-1
clone size: .
D gene: .
CDR3 protein: CASSYGGGYNEQFF
CDR3 DNA: TGCGCCAGCAGCTATGGCGGCGGTTACAATGAGCAGTTCTTC

V gene: TRBV2
J gene: TRBJ1-1
clone size: .
D gene: .
CDR3 protein: CASRLDGNTEAFF
CDR3 DNA: TGTGCCAGCAGGCTGGACGGGAACACTGAAGCTTTCTTT

V gene: TRBV4-2
J gene: TRBJ2-7
clone size: .
D gene: TRBD2
CDR3 protein: CASSRGTSASYEQYF
CDR3 DNA: TGTGCCAGCAGCCGAGGGACTAGCGCATCCTACGAGCAGTACTTC

V gene: TRBV19
J gene: TRBJ1-1
clone size: once
D gene: .
CDR3 protein: CASREEGEAFF
CDR3 DNA: TGTGCCAGTAGGGAGGAGGGTGAAGCTTTCTTT

V gene: TRBV11-3
J gene: TRBJ2-7
clone size: .
D gene: TRBD2
CDR3 protein: CASSSGTSGTYEQYF
CDR3 DNA: TGTGCCAGCAGCTCCGGGACTAGCGGAACCTACGAGCAGTACTTC

V gene: TRBV7-2
J gene: TRBJ2-1
clone size: .
D gene: .
CDR3 protein: CASSLVGFGSYNEQFF
CDR3 DNA: TGTGCCAGCAGCTTAGTTGGATTCGGCTCCTACAATGAGCAGTTCTTC